The clone carrying this T cell receptor beta chain has a count of ten or more. What it binds is unknown. This sample stems from a study of regulatory T cells in long-lasting Graves disease. Time point given: newly diagnosed GD, antithyroid drugs for less than 3 months. The TCR library was made from RNA that had been extracted from PBMCs in TRIzol. A roughly 8.6-milliliter sample of peripheral blood was drawn into EDTA tubes. With iRepertoire HTBI primers and Arm-PCR of CDR3 regions, TCR beta libraries were built. How the authors handled the data: Analysis of the samples identified around 64 TRBV and 14 TRBJ segments. Each CDR3 protein gets one entry after TCRdb re-called the multiplex PCR reads with MiXCR. What appears here as the V and J calls and clone size reflects TCRdb's work, not the paper's. The data contain 200,000 to 250,000 distinct CDR3 sequences, 18% of them singletons. This CDR3 is built from 14 residues. Germline V gene lookup returns CDR1 DFQATT and CDR2 SNEGSKA (reference sequence). The ends were cut back, 6 bases at V and 1 base at J, with 15 bases in the middle.

The study, taken as a whole, reports: Newly diagnosed disease favored TRBV20-1 and TRBJ2-1 over persistent disease. Lower TCR diversity characterized persistent Graves' patients relative to newly diagnosed patients.

The sample was peripheral blood mononuclear cells (PBMCs), taken at new diagnosis, from a patient treated with antithyroid drugs. The sequence was collected from a female donor with Graves disease. This sequence joins TRBV20-1 and TRBJ1-1, with no clear D. The CDR3 DNA follows: TGCAGTGCAGAACCCGGATCAGGGAACACTGAAGCTTTCTTT. Encoded protein: CSAEPGSGNTEAFF.